The 13 T cell receptor beta chains given below trace back to one sample, sequenced in a study of CD8 T cells in ankylosing spondylitis. TCRdb re-derived calls from the 5' RACE reads in MiXCR, one entry per CDR3 protein. The table records some 840,000 distinct CDR3 sequences, about 11% of them present only once. Study observations and caveats: Among TCR beta sequences, a motif of eight highly homologous variants appeared characteristic of ankylosing spondylitis blood.

These receptors' antigens are unknown. The sequencing input was blood, either unsorted or a sorted T cell fraction (not recorded which). The receptor source for this set is a male donor with ankylosing spondylitis.

This chain uses TRBV6-1 with TRBJ2-2; 8 bases match TRBD2. J was trimmed by 1 base and V by 7 bases; bases with no gene match: 5. CDR1 and CDR2 (germline): MNHNS, SASEGT. The CDR3 extends over 15 amino acids. The CDR3 DNA is TGTGCCAGCACAGCGGGGGCAGGGAACACCGGGGAGCTGTTTTTT. This codes for CASTAGAGNTGELFF.

The rearrangement joins TRBV29-1 to TRBJ2-7, with 9 bases aligning to TRBD1. V was clipped by 7 bases and J by 7 bases; unmatched bases: 11. Germline V gene sequence: CDR1 SQVTM, CDR2 ANQGSEA. The CDR3 spans 13 residues. The CDR3 bases are TGCAGCGGGGGAGACAGGGGGAAAGGTGAGCAGTACTTC. Its translation is CSGGDRGKGEQYF.

This clonotype has at least ten counts. The chain recombines TRBV20-1 with TRBJ2-3; 11 bases agree with TRBD2. Per the germline V gene, CDR1 is DFQATT and CDR2 is SNEGSKA (reference sequence). Trimming took 3 bases from V and 8 from J; bases not matched to a gene: 10. This CDR3 has 15 residues. DNA for the CDR3: TGCAGTGCTAGCCTAGCGGGAGGCCGTGGTGTTACGCAGTATTTT. It encodes CSASLAGGRGVTQYF.

This chain joins TRBV7-9 and TRBJ2-2; the D call may be TRBD1 or TRBD2 (6 bases each). The CDR3 runs 16 residues. Trimming cost V 5 bases and J 8 bases, with 21 bases left between them. Germline assignment: CDR1 SEHNR and CDR2 FQNEAQ (reference sequence). The CDR3 reads CASSEPPGAQAGELFF. The CDR3 DNA reads TGTGCCAGCAGCGAACCACCGGGGGCGCAAGCTGGGGAGCTGTTTTTT.

CDR3 loop: CSAPQGGETQYF. In nucleotides, the CDR3 is TGCAGTGCGCCCCAGGGGGGCGAGACCCAGTACTTC. This rearrangement joins TRBV20-1 to TRBJ2-5; D may be TRBD1 (7 bases). Germline CDR1 and CDR2: DFQATT and SNEGSKA (reference sequence). V dropped 6 bases and J dropped 5 bases, with 13 bases sitting between them. This CDR3 has 12 residues.

J is TRBJ2-7 and V is TRBV4-3, with D hard to call. The germline CDR1 and CDR2 sequences are LGHNA and YSLEER. V was pared by 2 bases and J by 3 bases, with 14 bases between. This CDR3 is built from 15 residues. The CDR3 DNA is TGCGCCAGCAGCCAAAGTGCCCTCGACGGCTACGAGCAGTACTTC. This sequence encodes CASSQSALDGYEQYF.

V usage is TRBV11-2 and J usage is TRBJ2-7; TRBD1 is a possible D gene (5 bases). V lost 2 bases, J lost 1 base, and 9 bases lay in between. This CDR3 has 14 amino acids. Germline assignment: CDR1 SGHAT and CDR2 FQNNGV. CDR3 amino acids: CASSLLRGSYEQYF. In nucleotides, the CDR3 is TGTGCCAGCAGCTTATTAAGGGGTTCCTACGAGCAGTACTTC.

The sample holds a few counts of this clonotype. The V call is TRBV20-1, the J call TRBJ2-3; tentative D call: TRBD2 (5 bases). Germline V CDR1 and CDR2: DFQATT, SNEGSKA (reference sequence). The germline V and J ends were trimmed by 4 bases and 1 base, with 12 bases remaining between them. CDR3 size: 14 residues. CDR3 residues: CSATTSDGTDTQYF. CDR3 bases: TGCAGTGCTACCACTAGTGATGGCACAGATACGCAGTATTTT.

This clonotype was picked up a small number of times. CDR3 loop: CASSSLAPRTDTQYF. In nucleotides, the CDR3 is TGTGCCAGCAGCTCCCTAGCGCCTCGCACAGATACGCAGTATTTT. The chain combines TRBV12-3 or TRBV12-4 with TRBJ2-3; D possibly corresponds to TRBD2 (6 bases). This CDR3 comprises 15 residues. V was shortened by 6 bases and J by 1 base, with 14 bases between the two germline ends.

This clonotype was seen ten or more times. The gene calls are TRBV29-1 and TRBJ1-2; the D is unclear. Germline assignment: CDR1 SQVTM and CDR2 ANQGSEA. The CDR3 runs 12 residues. Trimming cost V 3 bases and J 6 bases, with 11 bases left between them. CDR3 sequence (DNA): TGCAGCGTTGACGCCAGAGGGAATGGCTACACCTTC. The encoded protein is CSVDARGNGYTF.

The chain has TRBV5-1 and TRBJ2-1, with 14 bases that match TRBD2. The V gene end was trimmed by 4 bases and the J gene end by 10 bases; junction bases not matched to a gene: 7. This CDR3 has 15 residues. From germline, CDR1 is SGHRS and CDR2 YFSETQ. CDR3 nucleotides: TGCGCCAGCAGCGCTCCGGGACTAGCGGGGGAGGAGCAGTTCTTC. Its protein is CASSAPGLAGEEQFF.

The chain carries TRBV7-2 and TRBJ2-6, with no clear D. Between the trimmed V and J ends, which lost 2 bases and 2 bases, there was a span of 4 bases. Germline assignment: CDR1 SGHTA and CDR2 FQGNSA. CDR3 length: 14 amino acids. The CDR3 reads CASSLKAGANVLTF. In DNA, the CDR3 is TGTGCCAGCAGCTTAAAGGCTGGGGCCAACGTCCTGACTTTC.

This clonotype was observed many times. The chain employs TRBV29-1 and TRBJ1-2; D is undetermined. There are 15 residues in the CDR3. Germline V gene data show CDR1 as SQVTM and CDR2 as ANQGSEA. CDR3 loop: CIALLRQDGDYGYTF. CDR3 in DNA: TGCATCGCTCTTCTGAGGCAGGACGGGGATTACGGCTACACCTTC.